The 30 T cell receptor beta chains reported below all come from one sample, sequenced in a study of T-cell memory formation after mild COVID-19. A single record per CDR3 protein comes from TCRdb applying MiXCR to the 5' RACE reads. The repertoire holds about 160,000 distinct CDR3 sequences, roughly 30% seen once, with more than 10% in the top ten. Sequencing used PBMCs or a T cell subset sorted from them (not recorded which). These receptors were collected from an adult woman who had mild COVID-19 (a few samples of this study predate the infection). Cell type and time point are not known.

The chain employs TRBV7-2 and TRBJ1-3; weak D call: TRBD1 (5 bases). Germline V gene data show CDR1 as SGHTA and CDR2 as FQGNSA. V lost 6 bases and J 4 bases, leaving 16 bases between the germline ends. There are 15 residues in the CDR3. The DNA of the CDR3 is TGTGCCAGCAGTGATACCGGGACGACAGGAAACACCATATATTTT. Amino acids: CASSDTGTTGNTIYF.

The genes are TRBV24-1 and TRBJ2-2; D call uncertain. With 11 bases removed from V and 6 bases from J, the gap between germline ends came to 12 bases. The CDR3 extends over 12 amino acids. Germline V gene lookup returns CDR1 KGHDR and CDR2 SFDVKD. For the CDR3, the DNA is TGTGCCATTGAGGCTAGTGCCGGGGAGCTGTTTTTT. It encodes CAIEASAGELFF.

This clonotype was found a few times. The CDR3 spells CASSPGTTHTDTQYF. Written as DNA, the CDR3 is TGCGCCAGCAGCCCCGGGACTACCCACACAGATACGCAGTATTTT. The chain recombines TRBV5-1 with TRBJ2-3; 7 nucleotides align to TRBD2. The CDR3 is made up of 15 amino acids. Germline lookup yields CDR1 SGHRS and CDR2 YFSETQ. V shed 4 bases, J shed 2 bases, and the junction held 7 bases outside the gene matches.

This clonotype was found a few times. The V call is TRBV29-1, the J call TRBJ1-1, with D perhaps TRBD1 (6 bases). This CDR3 is built from 13 residues. The V and J ends lost 3 bases and 4 bases respectively, with 12 bases between them. Germline V CDR1 and CDR2: SQVTM, ANQGSEA. This CDR3 reads CSVEQGLSTEAFF. The CDR3 DNA sequence: TGCAGCGTTGAGCAGGGGCTTAGCACTGAAGCTTTCTTT.

The chain carries TRBV13 and TRBJ2-2; D might be TRBD1 (6 bases). CDR3 length: 15 residues. Trimming took 5 bases from V and 0 from J, leaving 10 bases between them. CDR1 is PRHDT and CDR2 is FYEKMQ in the germline V gene (reference sequence). The CDR3 here is CASSLRTANTGELFF. The CDR3 DNA reads TGTGCCAGCAGCCTACGGACAGCGAACACCGGGGAGCTGTTTTTT. The complete variable domain, with remaining parts taken from reference TRBV13 and TRBJ2-2, reads AAGVIQSPRHLIKEKRETATLKCYPIPRHDTVYWYQQGPGQDPQFLISFYEKMQSDKGSIPDRFSAQQFSDYHSELNMSSLELGDSALYFCASSLRTANTGELFFGEGSRLTVL.

This clonotype has only a few counts. The J gene is TRBJ1-1, the V gene TRBV9, with TRBD1 matching 7 bases. Trimming cost V 0 bases and J 3 bases; bases outside gene matches: 2. Germline V gene sequence: CDR1 SGDLS, CDR2 YYNGEE. The CDR3 is made up of 14 amino acids. The chain's CDR3 is CASSVGDSYTEAFF. The CDR3 coding sequence is TGTGCCAGCAGCGTAGGGGACAGTTACACTGAAGCTTTCTTT.

This sequence joins TRBV12-3 or TRBV12-4 and TRBJ1-1; 9 bases line up with TRBD1. J was trimmed by 3 bases and V by 7 bases; bases with no gene match: 9. The CDR3 has 15 residues. CDR3 sequence reads: CASTLGQGIDTEAFF. The CDR3 region has the DNA TGTGCCAGCACCCTAGGACAGGGGATCGACACTGAAGCTTTCTTT.

The chain recombines TRBV7-2 with TRBJ2-1; D is perhaps TRBD2 (6 bases). V was shortened by 7 bases and J by 7 bases, with 23 bases between the two germline ends. The CDR3 spans 16 residues. CDR1 and CDR2 from the germline V gene are SGHTA and FQGNSA. CDR3 protein: CASTPPGTRAGNEQFF. The CDR3 region has the DNA TGTGCCAGCACCCCCCCAGGGACTCGAGCGGGTAATGAGCAGTTCTTC.

This clonotype occurred a few times. This chain links TRBV20-1 with TRBJ2-3; D is unclear. V dropped 7 bases and J dropped 0 bases, with 11 bases sitting between them. The CDR3 sequence is 13 residues long. Germline values: CDR1 DFQATT, CDR2 SNEGSKA (reference sequence). In nucleotides, the CDR3 is TGCAGTGGGAGATGGCGGAGCACAGATACGCAGTATTTT. It translates to CSGRWRSTDTQYF.

The V and J genes are TRBV4-3 and TRBJ2-3, with D tentatively TRBD2 (6 bases). V shed 4 bases and J shed 10 bases, with 21 bases lying between them. CDR3 length: 15 amino acids. Germline-derived CDR1 and CDR2 are LGHNA and YSLEER. As DNA, the CDR3 is TGCGCCAGCAGCCGGTCCGGGACCACCGGGGGTTCGCAGTATTTT. Translated: CASSRSGTTGGSQYF.

This chain joins TRBV6-2 or TRBV6-3 and TRBJ2-7; TRBD2 aligns across 13 bases. J lost 2 bases, V lost 6 bases, and 4 bases had no gene match. The V gene's germline CDR1 is MNHEY and CDR2 SVGEGT. The CDR3 runs to 15 residues. CDR3 loop: CASRGLAGTTYEQYF. CDR3 DNA: TGTGCCAGCAGGGGACTAGCGGGGACCACCTACGAGCAGTACTTC.

The chain combines TRBV9 with TRBJ1-2; a possible D gene is TRBD1 (6 bases). This CDR3 region has 16 residues. Between the trimmed V and J ends, which lost 0 bases and 5 bases, there was a span of 17 bases. Germline V lookup: CDR1 SGDLS, CDR2 YYNGEE. The CDR3 spells CASSVDGGGGPYGYTF. In DNA form, the CDR3 reads TGTGCCAGCAGCGTAGATGGCGGGGGCGGACCATATGGCTACACCTTC.

The chain links TRBV12-3 or TRBV12-4 to TRBJ2-7, with a weak D call TRBD1 (6 bases). The CDR3 covers 13 residues. V shed 5 bases and J shed 6 bases, with 14 bases lying between them. In DNA, the CDR3 is TGTGCCAGCAGTGGGGGCCCCCTTGGCGAGCAGTACTTC. Its protein is CASSGGPLGEQYF.

In this sample, this clonotype turned up a few times. The V call is TRBV20-1, the J call TRBJ1-5, with D tentatively TRBD1 (5 bases). The V and J ends lost 5 bases and 4 bases respectively, with 15 bases between them. Germline-derived CDR1 and CDR2 are DFQATT and SNEGSKA (reference sequence). This CDR3 contains 14 residues. The CDR3 reads CSAGMGGGNQPQHF. The CDR3 DNA sequence: TGCAGTGCTGGGATGGGGGGGGGAAATCAGCCCCAGCATTTT.

This clonotype was observed many times. J is TRBJ2-3 and V is TRBV2; D gene unclear. CDR1 is SNHLY and CDR2 is FYNNEI in the germline V gene. The CDR3 contains 13 residues. Trimming cost V 1 base and J 2 bases, with 4 bases left between them. Written as DNA, the CDR3 is TGTGCCAGCAGTGAAGGAAACACAGATACGCAGTATTTT. Amino acids: CASSEGNTDTQYF.

This clonotype has ten or more counts. J is TRBJ2-7 and V is TRBV13, with TRBD2 matching 8 bases. This CDR3 contains 16 residues. The germline V gene has CDR1 PRHDT and CDR2 FYEKMQ (reference sequence). J gave up 0 bases and V 4 bases, and 8 bases lay outside the gene matches. The CDR3, as DNA: TGTGCCAGCAGCTCAGGCCCGGGGACTAGCTCCTACGAGCAGTACTTC. Its protein is CASSSGPGTSSYEQYF.

The table lists this clonotype with a few counts. This chain joins TRBV5-5 and TRBJ2-3; D is perhaps TRBD1 (5 bases). Germline CDR1 reads SGHKS; CDR2 reads YYEKEE (reference sequence). The CDR3 runs 14 residues. V gave up 2 bases and J gave up 3 bases, with 10 bases separating them. CDR3 sequence reads: CASSFGARTDTQYF. The CDR3 DNA reads as TGTGCCAGCAGCTTTGGGGCAAGGACAGATACGCAGTATTTT.

A few counts support this clonotype. The chain couples TRBV29-1 to TRBJ2-7, with D possibly called TRBD1 or TRBD2 (6 bases each). This CDR3 has 12 residues. Trimming took 4 bases from V and 3 from J, leaving 10 bases between them. The germline CDR1 and CDR2 sequences are SQVTM and ANQGSEA. CDR3: CSVGGGLYEQYF. CDR3 DNA sequence: TGCAGCGTTGGTGGGGGGCTCTACGAGCAGTACTTC.

This rearrangement joins TRBV29-1 to TRBJ2-2; 8 nucleotides line up with TRBD2. The CDR3 length is 14 residues. Germline V gene lookup returns CDR1 SQVTM and CDR2 ANQGSEA. V was clipped by 7 bases and J by 1 base; unmatched bases: 5. The chain's CDR3 is CSAWTSRNTGELFF. The CDR3 region has the DNA TGCAGCGCTTGGACTAGCCGGAACACCGGGGAGCTGTTTTTT.

This chain joins TRBV5-1 and TRBJ2-7; 14 nucleotides line up with TRBD2. The ends lost 4 bases at V and 4 bases at J; junction bases unmatched: 7. Germline V gene lookup returns CDR1 SGHRS and CDR2 YFSETQ. The CDR3 runs to 16 residues. This CDR3 is CASSIGTSGGIYEQYF. The CDR3 DNA reads as TGCGCCAGCAGCATCGGGACTAGCGGGGGAATTTACGAGCAGTACTTC.

This clonotype was counted only a few times. The chain recombines TRBV28 with TRBJ2-3; D possibly corresponds to TRBD1 (6 bases). Trimming took 6 bases from V and 2 from J, leaving 15 bases between them. The CDR3 has 15 amino acids. The V gene's germline CDR1 is MDHEN and CDR2 SYDVKM. In DNA, the CDR3 is TGTGCCAGCAGCTCCCACAGGGAGTTCACAGATACGCAGTATTTT. Protein sequence: CASSSHREFTDTQYF.

This clonotype was recorded a few times. The chain employs TRBV5-5 and TRBJ2-5; 7 positions match TRBD1. Germline CDR1 reads SGHKS; CDR2 reads YYEKEE (reference sequence). Germline trimming cut 4 bases from V and 4 bases from J; bases unmatched to any gene: 10. The CDR3 is made up of 15 amino acids. The CDR3 spells CASSTYGTVLETQYF. In nucleotides, the CDR3 is TGTGCCAGCAGCACCTACGGGACAGTGTTAGAGACCCAGTACTTC.

This clonotype has only a few counts. The V gene is TRBV7-9, the J gene TRBJ2-3, with no clear D. This CDR3 contains 13 residues. V lost 3 bases and J 6 bases, leaving 10 bases between the germline ends. Germline assignment: CDR1 SEHNR and CDR2 FQNEAQ (reference sequence). CDR3 loop: CASSFLFPDTQYF. CDR3 bases: TGTGCCAGCAGCTTTCTCTTCCCCGATACGCAGTATTTT.

This clonotype appeared a few times. The chain employs TRBV4-1 and TRBJ2-7; 10 bases fit TRBD1. Germline-derived CDR1 and CDR2 are MGHRA and YSYEKL. There are 14 residues in the CDR3. After removal of 2 bases from V and 6 bases from J, the junction contained 4 bases not matched to a gene. The CDR3 region is CASSQRQGAAEQYF. The CDR3 bases are TGCGCCAGCAGCCAAAGACAGGGGGCCGCCGAGCAGTACTTC.

This clonotype has a handful of counts. The chain employs TRBV3-1 and TRBJ2-2; either TRBD1 or TRBD2 may fit D (6 bases each). The CDR3 length is 15 residues. V lost 3 bases and J lost 7, with 15 bases in between. Germline V gives CDR1 LGHDT, CDR2 YNNKEL (reference sequence). The DNA for the CDR3 is TGTGCCAGCAGCCAGCACACCGGGGGCCGCGGGGAGCTGTTTTTT. This translates into CASSQHTGGRGELFF.

The chain has TRBV29-1 and TRBJ2-3; D uncertain. CDR1 is SQVTM, CDR2 ANQGSEA, per germline. This CDR3 is 14 amino acids long. V was clipped by 3 bases and J by 3 bases, with 13 bases between them. The CDR3 here is CSVDGNYRTDTQYF. CDR3 coding DNA: TGCAGCGTTGACGGAAACTATAGGACAGATACGCAGTATTTT.

The DNA for the CDR3 is TGTGCCAGCAGCTTAGGGGGACAGACGCCCATTGAGACTTTC. It codes for CASSLGGQTPIETF. The chain links TRBV7-2 to TRBJ2-6; 7 bases are a match to TRBD1. This CDR3 spans 14 amino acids. Germline loops: CDR1 SGHTA, CDR2 FQGNSA. V gave up 1 base and J gave up 18 bases; unmatched junction bases: 12.

This chain connects TRBV7-9 to TRBJ2-1; either TRBD1 or TRBD2 may supply D (6 bases each). From germline, CDR1 is SEHNR and CDR2 FQNEAQ (reference sequence). The ends were cut back, 5 bases at V and 2 bases at J, with 10 bases in the middle. This CDR3 comprises 14 residues. CDR3 coding DNA: TGTGCCAGCAGCGGAGGGACACCCTACAATGAGCAGTTCTTC. Its translation: CASSGGTPYNEQFF.

This clonotype was counted only a few times. The chain joins TRBV7-9 to TRBJ2-5; 8 bases match TRBD2. V gave up 3 bases and J gave up 5 bases; unmatched junction bases: 2. CDR3 length: 13 residues. Germline V lookup: CDR1 SEHNR, CDR2 FQNEAQ (reference sequence). The CDR3 sequence is CASSFGGAETQYF. Here the CDR3 DNA reads TGTGCCAGCAGCTTCGGGGGGGCTGAGACCCAGTACTTC.

The chain combines TRBV5-1 with TRBJ2-7; perhaps TRBD1 as D (5 bases). Germline values: CDR1 SGHRS, CDR2 YFSETQ. V was pared by 0 bases and J by 4 bases, with 11 bases between. CDR3 length: 14 residues. CDR3 coding DNA: TGCGCCAGCAGCTTGGGACAGAATACATACGAGCAGTACTTC. Encoded protein: CASSLGQNTYEQYF.